This paragraph reports one TCR beta chain. This specimen belongs to a study of blood T cell repertoires in COVID-19. The overall study: COVID-19 samples from acute and convalescent phases originated in the United States, Italy and Spain.

Clones were read by immunoSEQ multiplex PCR, and TCRdb kept only the in-frame ones, dropping some. The sample includes some 120,000 clones, 75% to 90% of them seen just once. Germline CDR1 MNHNS, CDR2 SASEGT. Trimming shortened V by 1 base and J by 2 bases, and 12 bases separated the two germline ends. This CDR3 has 16 residues. The sequenced sample was peripheral blood. The rearrangement joins TRBV6-1 to TRBJ1-5, with D possibly being TRBD1 (5 bases). The TCR comes from a man between 65 and 85 years old with acute or convalescent COVID-19. CDR3 in amino acids: CASSEVGGRGNQPQHF. The CDR3 DNA follows: TGTGCCAGCAGTGAAGTGGGGGGAAGGGGCAATCAGCCCCAGCATTTT.